The following is a T cell receptor beta chain sequence with its context. Measured with immunoSEQ multiplex PCR; TCRdb has only the in-frame clones, and not every one. The sample lists about 120,000 clones, around 87% seen once, with around 3.3% in the top ten. Germline CDR1 is SGHTA and CDR2 is FQGNSA. The CDR3 length is 15 residues. V dropped 0 bases and J dropped 7; count of bases not matched to a gene: 5. This entry comes from a study of T cell responses to AZD1222 COVID-19 vaccine. The source is an adult in good health. V usage is TRBV7-2 and J usage is TRBJ2-1; TRBD1 aligns across 8 bases. This material consisted of peripheral blood, taken on day 0 of AZD1222 vaccination. This chain's CDR3 is CASSLAADRVNEQFF. The CDR3 DNA is TGTGCCAGCAGCTTAGCGGCGGACAGGGTAAATGAGCAGTTCTTC.